This T cell receptor beta chain was profiled in a study of CD8+CD57+ T cells in acquired aplastic anemia. As for the study in general: Sorted CD4+ plus CD8+ cells gave DNA averaging approximately 3.2 ug. Study-wide results and caveats: Roughly 28 was the count of CD8+ CDR3 sequences that patients shared with controls.

Points on this clonotype: Its cognate antigen is unknown.

Genomic DNA templated the TCR beta VDJ and CDR3 profiling. MiXCR, applied by TCRdb to the reads, yields one record per CDR3 protein. This sample has 200,000 to 300,000 distinct CDR3 sequences, with around half found just once. Those patients picked for sequencing had displayed CD8+CD57+ cell expansion on flow cytometry. At blood sampling, none of the patients had yet received therapy. After removal of 6 bases from V and 4 bases from J, the junction contained 3 bases not matched to a gene. CDR1 and CDR2 (germline): ENHRY, SYGVKD. The CDR3 is made up of 13 amino acids. This chain uses TRBV10-3 with TRBJ1-2, with TRBD1 identical over 9 bases. Sample: sorted CD4+, CD8+, or CD8+CD57+ T cells (not recorded which) from PBMCs. This receptor was obtained from a human donor with aplastic anemia. The chain's CDR3 is CAIRWDRAYGYTF. CDR3 coding DNA: TGTGCCATCAGATGGGACAGGGCCTATGGCTACACCTTC.